These 13 T cell receptor beta chains were sequenced from one sample in a study of regulatory T cells in long-lasting Graves disease. Construction of TCR beta libraries relied on iRepertoire HTBI primers and on Arm-PCR targeting CDR3 regions. MiXCR was run by TCRdb on the multiplex PCR reads, yielding one entry per CDR3 protein. The data hold about 620,000 distinct CDR3 sequences, with roughly 16% observed a single time. Regarding time point: newly diagnosed GD, antithyroid drugs for less than 3 months. RNA isolated from PBMCs was used to make the TCR library. The same specimen was also included in a second study, on T cells in Graves' hyperthyroidism and ophthalmopathy.

The sequencing used peripheral blood mononuclear cells (PBMCs), collected at new diagnosis, from a patient treated with antithyroid drugs. All receptors come from a woman aged 30 to 39 with Graves disease.

The CDR3 DNA reads TGTGCCTGGAGTGTAGCGCTAGCGGGGAGGGGAGATACGCAGTATTTT. Residues: CAWSVALAGRGDTQYF. The rearrangement joins TRBV30 to TRBJ2-3, with 9 nucleotides matching TRBD2. Losses at the gene ends were 0 bases for V and 5 bases for J; bases not matched to a gene: 9. Germline values: CDR1 GTSNPN, CDR2 SVGIG (reference sequence). CDR3 length: 16 residues. Full variable domain (remainder filled in from reference TRBV30 and TRBJ2-3): SQTIHQWPATLVQPVGSPLSLECTVEGTSNPNLYWYRQAAGRGLQLLFYSVGIGQISSEVPQNLSASRPQDRQFILSSKKLLLSDSGFYLCAWSVALAGRGDTQYFGPGTRLTVL.

The V and J genes are TRBV10-2 and TRBJ2-1; TRBD2 is a possible D gene (6 bases). The CDR3 runs to 16 residues. The V end was cut by 2 bases, the J end by 3 bases, with 14 bases between. The germline CDR1 and CDR2 sequences are WSHSY and SAAADI. The CDR3 DNA is TGCGCCAGCAGTGAGGACTTAGCGGCCCGCTACAATGAGCAGTTCTTC. Its protein product is CASSEDLAARYNEQFF.

The rearrangement links TRBV19 to TRBJ2-1; D not resolved. There are 12 residues in the CDR3. The V end lost 5 bases, the J end lost 7 bases, and 9 bases lay between the germline ends. Germline CDR1 reads LNHDA; CDR2 reads SQIVND (reference sequence). CDR3 sequence reads: CASSRASNEQFF. The CDR3 DNA is TGTGCCAGTAGTCGAGCGTCAAATGAGCAGTTCTTC.

DNA of the CDR3: TGTGCCAGCAGCTTAGCGTCCTTGGGGACTAGAAATCCCAATGAGCAGTTCTTC. Its translation: CASSLASLGTRNPNEQFF. This chain uses TRBV7-2 with TRBJ2-1; 8 bases are shared with TRBD2. CDR1 is SGHTA, CDR2 FQGNSA, per germline. V lost 0 bases to trimming and J lost 6 bases; unmatched junction nucleotides: 13. The CDR3 extends over 18 amino acids. Combining the CDR3 with reference TRBV7-2 and TRBJ2-1 gives the whole variable domain GAGVSQSPSNKVTEKGKDVELRCDPISGHTALYWYRQSLGQGLEFLIYFQGNSAPDKSGLPSDRFSAERTGGSVSTLTIQRTQQEDSAVYLCASSLASLGTRNPNEQFFGPGTRLTVL.

The table lists this clonotype with a few counts. The chain uses TRBV20-1 and TRBJ2-7, with D perhaps matching TRBD1 (6 bases). The CDR3 spans 15 residues. The germline gives CDR1 DFQATT, CDR2 SNEGSKA (reference sequence). V was pared by 5 bases and J by 8 bases, with 25 bases between. The CDR3: CSAPLPRTGLWKQYF. The CDR3 DNA reads as TGCAGTGCTCCCCTCCCCCGAACAGGGCTATGGAAGCAGTACTTC.

Points on this clonotype: One junction end does not reproduce the germline sequence, and a read error may be involved. The chain carries TRBV18 and TRBJ2-7; D remains ambiguous. The V gene's germline CDR1 is KGHSH and CDR2 LQKENI. CDR3 length: 12 residues. As DNA, the CDR3 is TGTGGCAGCTCACCAGATCAATACGAGCAGTACTTC. It codes for CGSSPDQYEQYF.

This clonotype was found many times. The chain uses TRBV3-1 and TRBJ2-3; D gene unclear. The V and J ends lost 1 base and 5 bases respectively, with 10 bases between them. Germline V gene sequence: CDR1 LGHDT, CDR2 YNNKEL (reference sequence). This CDR3 has 14 amino acids. The CDR3 sequence: CASSQVGLGDTQYF. The CDR3 DNA sequence: TGTGCCAGCAGCCAAGTCGGGCTGGGAGATACGCAGTATTTT.

This chain uses TRBV9 with TRBJ1-1, with D perhaps TRBD1 (6 bases). CDR1 and CDR2 from the germline V gene are SGDLS and YYNGEE. The CDR3 spans 15 residues. The ends were cut back, 3 bases at V and 1 base at J, with 13 bases in the middle. CDR3 in amino acids: CASSGGGAGNTEAFF. CDR3 sequence (DNA): TGTGCCAGCAGCGGAGGGGGTGCGGGGAACACTGAAGCTTTCTTT.

The sample holds many counts of this clonotype. This chain's CDR3 is CASSLGLAGMNEQYF. The CDR3, as DNA: TGTGCCAGCAGCTTAGGACTAGCGGGAATGAACGAGCAGTACTTC. The J gene is TRBJ2-7, the V gene TRBV7-9, with TRBD2 matching 11 bases. Per germline, CDR1 SEHNR and CDR2 FQNEAQ (reference sequence). Losses at the gene ends were 1 base for V and 5 bases for J; bases not matched to a gene: 4. The CDR3 contains 15 residues.

Only a few counts were recorded for this clonotype. Being one base from a much bigger clone, this may be a read error. This rearrangement joins TRBV6-1 to TRBJ1-5; TRBD1 agrees at 9 bases. CDR1 and CDR2 from the germline V gene are MNHNS and SASEGT. This CDR3 region has 15 residues. The V gene end was trimmed by 6 bases and the J gene end by 7 bases; junction bases not matched to a gene: 10. CDR3 region: CASRTTGGAGQPQHF. DNA for the CDR3: TGTGCCAGCAGGACTACAGGGGGCGCGGGACAGCCCCAGCATTTT.

This clonotype was recorded many times. The V gene is TRBV28, the J gene TRBJ1-2; D unresolved. The V end was cut by 2 bases, the J end by 1 base, with 5 bases between. The germline gives CDR1 MDHEN, CDR2 SYDVKM. The CDR3 totals 13 residues. The CDR3 spells CASSLAFNYGYTF. CDR3 DNA sequence: TGTGCCAGCAGTTTAGCATTTAACTATGGCTACACCTTC.

This clonotype has only a few counts. CDR3 loop: CASSLQAPLLAGGNTGELFF. Written as DNA, the CDR3 is TGTGCCAGCAGCTTACAGGCTCCGCTCTTGGCGGGAGGGAACACCGGGGAGCTGTTTTTT. The chain links TRBV7-3 to TRBJ2-2; 8 bases are shared with TRBD2. V lost 2 bases and J lost 1; bases outside the gene matches: 15. Germline V gene sequence: CDR1 SGHTA, CDR2 FQGTGA. This CDR3 comprises 20 residues.

This clonotype has more than one count but fewer than ten. This chain uses TRBV19 with TRBJ1-2; D may be TRBD1 (6 bases). Germline values: CDR1 LNHDA, CDR2 SQIVND (reference sequence). The CDR3 length is 17 residues. The ends were cut back, 1 base at V and 1 base at J, with 16 bases in the middle. The CDR3 here is CASSIGHRAALNYGYTF. In DNA form, the CDR3 reads TGTGCCAGTAGTATAGGTCACAGGGCCGCCCTTAACTATGGCTACACCTTC.